Below, 30 T cell receptor beta chains from the same sample are listed, as sequenced in a study of early T cells in non-severe SARS-CoV-2 infection. In TCRdb, the 5' RACE reads were re-called with MiXCR into one record per CDR3 protein. This sample has around 55,000 distinct CDR3 sequences, with approximately 12% found just once. The specimen sequenced was whole blood. The source is an adult who was a healthcare worker with PCR-confirmed SARS-CoV-2 infection or an uninfected control (not recorded which).

This clonotype was seen a handful of times. The rearrangement uses TRBV20-1 and TRBJ2-3; 9 nucleotides agree with TRBD2. CDR3 length equals 14 residues. Unmatched junction bases numbered 8, after V lost 6 bases and J lost 4 bases. Germline CDR1 is DFQATT and CDR2 is SNEGSKA (reference sequence). The CDR3 nucleotides read TGCAGTGCGCCCACCGGGACTAGCCCAGATACGCAGTATTTT. This translates into CSAPTGTSPDTQYF.

The chain uses TRBV7-2 and TRBJ2-5, with D perhaps TRBD2 (6 bases). Germline CDR1 reads SGHTA; CDR2 reads FQGNSA. This CDR3 spans 14 amino acids. V shed 6 bases and J shed 7 bases, with 18 bases lying between them. The CDR3 DNA follows: TGTGCCAGCAGTCAAGACGGGGGACCCTCGACCCAGTACTTC. The encoded protein is CASSQDGGPSTQYF.

The chain recombines TRBV28 with TRBJ2-1, with D tentatively TRBD2 (5 bases). The V end was cut by 7 bases, the J end by 10 bases, with 14 bases between. Germline V gene sequence: CDR1 MDHEN, CDR2 SYDVKM. This CDR3 is 12 amino acids long. CDR3 bases: TGTGCCAGCACCGGACTTCTCGGCGAGCAGTTCTTC. Translating it yields CASTGLLGEQFF.

The rearrangement links TRBV7-2 to TRBJ1-6, with D possibly being TRBD1 (6 bases). The V end was cut by 0 bases, the J end by 7 bases, with 10 bases between. CDR3 length: 15 residues. Per the germline V gene, CDR1 is SGHTA and CDR2 is FQGNSA. The CDR3 spells CASSLALGQNSPLHF. DNA of the CDR3: TGTGCCAGCAGCTTAGCGCTCGGACAGAATTCACCCCTCCACTTT.

Only a few counts were recorded for this clonotype. This chain links TRBV18 with TRBJ2-1; unclear D gene. CDR1 is KGHSH and CDR2 is LQKENI in the germline V gene. V lost 3 bases, J lost 0 bases, and 9 bases lay in between. The CDR3 is made up of 15 amino acids. The CDR3 DNA follows: TGTGCCAGCTCACCCTCCACGCACTCCTACAATGAGCAGTTCTTC. This codes for CASSPSTHSYNEQFF.

This clonotype was counted at least ten times. The chain carries TRBV28 and TRBJ2-7; D is perhaps TRBD2 (5 bases). The V gene lost 4 bases and the J gene lost 2 bases, with 6 bases spanning the gap. Looked up from germline, CDR1 is MDHEN and CDR2 is SYDVKM. The CDR3 totals 12 residues. The CDR3 loop reads CASSSGTYEQYF. CDR3 DNA sequence: TGTGCCAGCAGTTCCGGGACCTACGAGCAGTACTTC.

This clonotype was counted only a few times. This chain links TRBV5-6 with TRBJ2-3; weak D call: TRBD1 (6 bases). Trimming took off 4 bases at V and 6 bases at J, with 18 bases between the two ends. Germline V gene sequence: CDR1 SGHDT, CDR2 YYEEEE. The CDR3 contains 15 residues. As DNA, the CDR3 is TGTGCCAGCAGCCCCTTGAGGGGGTCTAAGGATACGCAGTATTTT. Its translation is CASSPLRGSKDTQYF. The variable domain in full, with the rest retrieved from reference TRBV5-6 and TRBJ2-3, is DAGVTQSPTHLIKTRGQQVTLRCSPKSGHDTVSWYQQALGQGPQFIFQYYEEEERQRGNFPDRFSGHQFPNYSSELNVNALLLGDSALYLCASSPLRGSKDTQYFGPGTRLTVL.

This rearrangement joins TRBV12-3 or TRBV12-4 to TRBJ1-1, with D uncertain. The CDR3 is 11 residues long. Between the trimmed V and J ends, which lost 7 bases and 5 bases, there was a span of 8 bases. CDR3 sequence reads: CASMGGTEAFF. Written as DNA, the CDR3 is TGTGCCAGCATGGGTGGGACTGAAGCTTTCTTT.

The V call is TRBV7-9, the J call TRBJ1-6; the match to TRBD1 covers 9 bases. With V trimmed by 4 bases and J by 7 bases, 5 bases remained unmatched. Germline assignment: CDR1 SEHNR and CDR2 FQNEAQ (reference sequence). The length of the CDR3 is 15 residues. CDR3 DNA sequence: TGTGCCAGCAGCTCTGACAGGGGGAACAATTCACCCCTCCACTTT. It specifies CASSSDRGNNSPLHF.

Of note for this clonotype: Given a much more abundant clone one base away, this may be a read error. The conserved phenylalanine or tryptophan normally closing the CDR3 is absent here, so this likely arose from a read error. CDR3 nucleotides: TGTGCCAGCAGCTTGGTGGGTAGCGGTCGGGCAGATACGCAGTATCTT. Translated: CASSLVGSGRADTQYL. This chain joins TRBV5-5 and TRBJ2-3; D possibly corresponds to TRBD2 (6 bases). V was clipped by 0 bases and J by 4 bases, with 15 bases between them. The CDR3 is 16 amino acids. CDR1 is SGHKS and CDR2 is YYEKEE in the germline V gene (reference sequence).

In its sample, this clonotype was seen many times. The genes are TRBV11-2 and TRBJ2-5, with TRBD2 matching 14 bases. CDR1 is SGHAT, CDR2 FQNNGV, per germline. This CDR3 contains 18 residues. Losses at the gene ends were 1 base for V and 2 bases for J; bases not matched to a gene: 6. The CDR3 nucleotides read TGTGCCAGCAGCTTAGTAGCTGGGACTAGCGGGGGACAAGAGACCCAGTACTTC. It encodes CASSLVAGTSGGQETQYF.

This clonotype was observed a few times. The chain recombines TRBV21-1 with TRBJ1-1; the table calls TRBD1, which could not be checked here. TRBV21-1 is classified as a pseudogene. The CDR3 is made up of 15 amino acids. The CDR3 reads CARGWTELMNTEAFF. The DNA for the CDR3 is TGTGCCAGGGGCTGGACAGAACTCATGAACACTGAAGCTTTCTTT.

A few counts support this clonotype. The chain couples TRBV12-3 or TRBV12-4 to TRBJ2-3; no clear D. V gave up 6 bases and J gave up 1 base, with 8 bases separating them. The CDR3 is made up of 13 amino acids. The CDR3 sequence is CASSLPGTDTQYF. The CDR3 DNA reads as TGTGCCAGCAGCCTGCCGGGCACAGATACGCAGTATTTT.

The table lists this clonotype with a few counts. The rearrangement links TRBV6-2 or TRBV6-3 to TRBJ2-1; weak D call: TRBD1 (5 bases). CDR1 is MNHEY and CDR2 is SVGEGT in the germline V gene. V lost 4 bases, J lost 7 bases, and 14 bases lay in between. The CDR3 sequence is 14 residues long. The DNA for the CDR3 is TGTGCCAGCAGTTTTGCAGGGATATTGAATGAGCAGTTCTTC. This sequence encodes CASSFAGILNEQFF.

The table lists this clonotype with many counts. This chain links TRBV6-5 with TRBJ1-5; the D gene is possibly TRBD1 (5 bases). The V end lost 2 bases, the J end lost 5 bases, and 13 bases lay between the germline ends. Germline CDR1 and CDR2: MNHEY and SVGAGI. There are 15 residues in the CDR3. The CDR3 spells CASSYGGLGDQPQHF. CDR3 DNA sequence: TGTGCCAGCAGTTACGGGGGGTTGGGAGATCAGCCCCAGCATTTT.

The chain is built from TRBV29-1 and TRBJ1-1; D gene ambiguous. CDR3 length equals 11 residues. Between the trimmed V and J ends, which lost 6 bases and 1 base, there was a span of 6 bases. Germline CDR1 is SQVTM and CDR2 is ANQGSEA. The CDR3 loop is CSVDANTEAFF. CDR3 bases: TGCAGCGTGGACGCGAACACTGAAGCTTTCTTT.

This clonotype was found many times. This sequence joins TRBV12-5 and TRBJ1-5, with D maybe TRBD1 (5 bases). Between the trimmed V and J ends, which lost 5 bases and 2 bases, there was a span of 19 bases. The germline CDR1 and CDR2 sequences are LGHNT and FRNRAP. This CDR3 is 17 amino acids long. The CDR3 DNA reads as TGTGCTAGTGGTCCGGCAGAGACCGGGACTCGCAATCAGCCCCAGCATTTT. It specifies CASGPAETGTRNQPQHF.

This clonotype has ten or more counts. For the CDR3, the DNA is TGTGCCAGCTCACCGGGGCCTATAGCACAGCGCAATCAGCCCCAGCATTTT. Its protein is CASSPGPIAQRNQPQHF. The J gene is TRBJ1-5, the V gene TRBV18; D may be TRBD1 (5 bases). Trimming took 3 bases from V and 2 from J, leaving 17 bases between them. The germline CDR1 and CDR2 sequences are KGHSH and LQKENI. The CDR3 has 17 amino acids.

This rearrangement joins TRBV12-3 or TRBV12-4 to TRBJ1-4, with 7 bases aligning to TRBD1. The CDR3 has 14 residues. Trimming took 7 bases from V and 3 from J; bases not matched to a gene: 5. CDR3 coding DNA: TGTGCCAGCAATTCGGGACAGCCTAATGAAAAACTGTTTTTT. Its protein is CASNSGQPNEKLFF.

This clonotype was observed a handful of times. This rearrangement joins TRBV30 to TRBJ2-1; no firm D call. Per the germline V gene, CDR1 is GTSNPN and CDR2 is SVGIG (reference sequence). The CDR3 runs to 14 residues. The germline V and J ends were trimmed by 4 bases and 0 bases, with 10 bases remaining between them. The CDR3 nucleotides read TGTGCCTGGACCCCCTTGAGCTCCTACAATGAGCAGTTCTTC. The encoded protein is CAWTPLSSYNEQFF.

This clonotype was counted ten times or more. The chain uses TRBV14 and TRBJ2-2; 8 nucleotides agree with TRBD1. This CDR3 is built from 15 residues. Germline loops: CDR1 SGHDN, CDR2 FVKESK. The J segment lost 7 bases and the V segment lost 9 bases, leaving 13 bases of the junction unmatched. In DNA form, the CDR3 reads TGTGCCAGTGGATCGGGACAGGTCATCTACGGGGAGCTGTTTTTT. As protein: CASGSGQVIYGELFF.

The genes are TRBV7-6 and TRBJ2-1; 7 nucleotides match TRBD2. Germline-derived CDR1 and CDR2 are SGHVS and FNYEAQ. The CDR3 has 14 amino acids. The trim removed 5 bases at V and 2 bases at J, leaving 3 bases unmatched. The CDR3: CASSPSGTYNEQFF. The CDR3 nucleotides are TGTGCCAGCAGCCCGAGCGGGACCTACAATGAGCAGTTCTTC.

This clonotype was picked up many times. The genes are TRBV10-3 and TRBJ1-1; weak D call: TRBD1 (5 bases). The germline CDR1 and CDR2 sequences are ENHRY and SYGVKD. Trimming left V 9 bases short and J 10 bases short, with 15 bases between. The CDR3 extends over 11 amino acids. This CDR3 reads CAMGGGAGAFF. DNA of the CDR3: TGTGCCATGGGTGGCGGGGCTGGAGCTTTCTTT.

This chain joins TRBV18 and TRBJ2-1; D may correspond to TRBD1 or TRBD2 (5 bases each). CDR3 length: 14 residues. The germline gives CDR1 KGHSH, CDR2 LQKENI. The V gene lost 3 bases and the J gene lost 5 bases, with 11 bases spanning the gap. The CDR3 DNA is TGTGCCAGCTCACCTGGGGCGGGTAACAATGAGCAGTTCTTC. Translated: CASSPGAGNNEQFF.

The gene calls are TRBV9 and TRBJ2-3, with 10 positions matching TRBD2. Germline loops: CDR1 SGDLS, CDR2 YYNGEE. The CDR3 is 16 amino acids. Germline trimming cut 3 bases from V and 1 base from J; bases unmatched to any gene: 5. CDR3 sequence: CASSAEGTSGTDTQYF. The CDR3 region has the DNA TGTGCCAGCAGCGCCGAAGGGACTAGCGGCACAGATACGCAGTATTTT.

This clonotype was observed many times. This chain links TRBV4-1 with TRBJ2-1, with 9 bases identical to TRBD1. Germline CDR1 and CDR2: MGHRA and YSYEKL. V was pared by 4 bases and J by 5 bases, with 3 bases of the junction left unmatched. This CDR3 comprises 14 residues. As DNA, the CDR3 is TGCGCCAGCAGCCCTTGGACAGGGGACAATGAGCAGTTCTTC. Protein product: CASSPWTGDNEQFF.

This clonotype was counted a few times. V gene TRBV12-3 or TRBV12-4 combines with J gene TRBJ1-4, with unresolved D. The V and J ends lost 5 bases and 0 bases respectively, with 22 bases between them. The CDR3 loop spans 19 amino acids. The CDR3 here is CASSPRAARRGATNEKLFF. CDR3 nucleotide sequence: TGTGCCAGCAGTCCTCGGGCTGCGCGGCGGGGTGCAACTAATGAAAAACTGTTTTTT.

This clonotype was seen more than once but under ten times. The rearrangement links TRBV5-6 to TRBJ1-4; weak D call: TRBD1 (5 bases). The CDR3 covers 15 residues. Trimming stripped 4 bases from V and 2 bases from J, with 12 bases between. The germline V gene has CDR1 SGHDT and CDR2 YYEEEE. CDR3 nucleotides: TGTGCCAGCAGCCCGCAGGGAACCACTAATGAAAAACTGTTTTTT. This codes for CASSPQGTTNEKLFF.

The chain uses TRBV14 and TRBJ2-3; D is unresolved. The CDR3 is made up of 11 amino acids. The V end lost 2 bases, the J end lost 5 bases, and 2 bases lay between the germline ends. Germline CDR1 reads SGHDN; CDR2 reads FVKESK. CDR3 region: CASSQKDTQYF. The CDR3 DNA follows: TGTGCCAGCAGCCAAAAAGATACGCAGTATTTT.

The gene calls are TRBV2 and TRBJ1-2, with a weak D call TRBD1 (5 bases). This CDR3 is built from 13 residues. Germline V gene sequence: CDR1 SNHLY, CDR2 FYNNEI. V was cut by 2 bases and J by 4 bases, with 8 bases left in between. DNA of the CDR3: TGTGCCAGCAGTGAAACAGGATCCTATGGCTACACCTTC. It yields the protein CASSETGSYGYTF.